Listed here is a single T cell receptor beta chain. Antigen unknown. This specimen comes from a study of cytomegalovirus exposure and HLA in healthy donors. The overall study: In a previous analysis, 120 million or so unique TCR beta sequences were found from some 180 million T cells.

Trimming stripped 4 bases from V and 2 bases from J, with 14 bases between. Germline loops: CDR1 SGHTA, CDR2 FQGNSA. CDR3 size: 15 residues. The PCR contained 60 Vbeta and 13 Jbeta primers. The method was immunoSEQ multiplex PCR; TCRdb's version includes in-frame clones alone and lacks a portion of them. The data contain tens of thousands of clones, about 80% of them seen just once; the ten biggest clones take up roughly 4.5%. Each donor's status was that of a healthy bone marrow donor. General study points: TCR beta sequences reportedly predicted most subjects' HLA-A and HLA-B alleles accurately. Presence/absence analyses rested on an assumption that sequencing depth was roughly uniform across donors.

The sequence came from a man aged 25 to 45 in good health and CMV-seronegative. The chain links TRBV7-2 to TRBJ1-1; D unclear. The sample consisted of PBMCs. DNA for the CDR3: TGTGCCAGCAGCTCCTCTACGACATTTAACACTGAAGCTTTCTTT. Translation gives CASSSSTTFNTEAFF.